The 5 T cell receptor beta chains below all came from one sample that was sequenced in a study of blood T cell repertoires in COVID-19. Data came from immunoSEQ multiplex PCR; TCRdb stores just in-frame clones and leaves some out. The table includes tens of thousands of clones, around 85% detected once. Sequencing was done on a sample of peripheral blood. These receptors were obtained from a man at least 80 years old with active or convalescent COVID-19.

The gene calls are TRBV3-1 (or the pseudogene TRBV3-2) and TRBJ1-2; a weak D match, TRBD1 (5 bases). The CDR3 extends over 15 amino acids. V lost 1 base, J lost 7 bases, and 16 bases lay in between. Germline loops: CDR1 LGHDT, CDR2 YNNKEL (reference sequence). This chain's CDR3 is CASSQGAGTDRGYTF. The CDR3 bases are TGTGCCAGCAGCCAAGGTGCAGGGACTGATCGTGGCTACACCTTC.

In this sample, this clone turned up a few times. V is TRBV19 and J is TRBJ1-5; TRBD1 matches at 7 bases. The CDR3 consists of 13 residues. CDR1 LNHDA and CDR2 SQIVND come from the germline V gene (reference sequence). Germline trimming cut 7 bases from V and 7 bases from J; bases unmatched to any gene: 7. CDR3 in DNA: TGTGCCAGTAAAGGACAGGATCACCAGCCCCAGCATTTT. The encoded protein is CASKGQDHQPQHF.

V is TRBV11-2 and J is TRBJ2-1, with D possibly TRBD1 on 6 matching bases. The V and J ends lost 0 bases and 1 base respectively, with 19 bases between them. The CDR3 spans 19 residues. The V gene's germline CDR1 is SGHAT and CDR2 FQNNGV. In DNA, the CDR3 is TGTGCCAGCAGCTTAGATCGGCCCGAGGGGGAGAGATCCTACAATGAGCAGTTCTTC. Protein: CASSLDRPEGERSYNEQFF.

The chain has TRBV5-4 and TRBJ2-3; TRBD2 agrees at 9 bases. The length of the CDR3 is 16 residues. Germline assignment: CDR1 SGHNT and CDR2 YYREEE (reference sequence). Trimming cost V 0 bases and J 4 bases; bases outside gene matches: 6. CDR3 bases: TGTGCCAGCAGCTTGGAACTAGCGGGCCCCCCAGATACGCAGTATTTT. It specifies CASSLELAGPPDTQYF.

The chain has TRBV5-1 and TRBJ2-1; the D is unclear. The CDR3 loop spans 17 amino acids. Trimming removed 4 bases from V and 0 bases from J, with 17 bases in between. CDR1 and CDR2 from the germline V gene are SGHRS and YFSETQ. CDR3 DNA: TGCGCCAGCAGCCCACTACGAGGCCCGAGCTCCTACAATGAGCAGTTCTTC. Amino acids: CASSPLRGPSSYNEQFF. Complete variable domain (other parts from reference TRBV5-1 and TRBJ2-1): KAGVTQTPRYLIKTRGQQVTLSCSPISGHRSVSWYQQTPGQGLQFLFEYFSETQRNKGNFPGRFSGRQFSNSRSEMNVSTLELGDSALYLCASSPLRGPSSYNEQFFGPGTRLTVL.